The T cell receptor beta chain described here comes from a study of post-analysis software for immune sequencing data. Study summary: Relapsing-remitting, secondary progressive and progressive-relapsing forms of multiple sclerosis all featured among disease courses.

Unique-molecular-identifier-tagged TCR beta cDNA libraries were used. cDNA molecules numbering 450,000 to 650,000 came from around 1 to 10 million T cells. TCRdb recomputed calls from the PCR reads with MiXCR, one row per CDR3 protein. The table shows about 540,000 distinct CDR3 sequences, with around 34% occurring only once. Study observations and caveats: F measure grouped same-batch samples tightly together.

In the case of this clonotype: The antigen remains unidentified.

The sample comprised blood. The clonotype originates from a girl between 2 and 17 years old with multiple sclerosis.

In DNA form, the CDR3 reads TGCAGTGCTATAGGACAGCTCAATTCACCCCTCCACTTT. It encodes CSAIGQLNSPLHF. The chain has TRBV20-1 and TRBJ1-6; possibly TRBD1 for D (6 bases). Trimming removed 4 bases at V and 7 bases at J, with 11 bases between. The CDR3 contains 13 residues. In germline, CDR1 is DFQATT, CDR2 SNEGSKA (reference sequence).